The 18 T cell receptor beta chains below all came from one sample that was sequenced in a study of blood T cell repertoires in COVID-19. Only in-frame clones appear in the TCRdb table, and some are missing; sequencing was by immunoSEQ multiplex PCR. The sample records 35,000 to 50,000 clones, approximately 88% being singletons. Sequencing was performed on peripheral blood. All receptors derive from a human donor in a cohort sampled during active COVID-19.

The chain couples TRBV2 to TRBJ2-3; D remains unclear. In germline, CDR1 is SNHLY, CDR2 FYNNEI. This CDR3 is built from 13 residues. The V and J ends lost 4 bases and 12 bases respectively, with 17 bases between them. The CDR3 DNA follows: TGTGCCAGCAGTGTGAGTGGAAGCGAACACCAGTATTTT. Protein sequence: CASSVSGSEHQYF.

CDR3 DNA: TGTGCCAGCAGTGAATGGGACAGGGAAGAAGGCTACACCTTC. This codes for CASSEWDREEGYTF. The chain combines TRBV6-1 with TRBJ1-2; 9 bases are a match to TRBD1. Trimming cost V 2 bases and J 8 bases; bases outside gene matches: 6. Germline CDR1 MNHNS, CDR2 SASEGT. The CDR3 length is 14 residues.

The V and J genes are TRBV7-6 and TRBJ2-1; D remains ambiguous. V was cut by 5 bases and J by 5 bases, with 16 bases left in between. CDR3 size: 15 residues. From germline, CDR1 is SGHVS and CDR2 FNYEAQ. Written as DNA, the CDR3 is TGTGCCAGCAGCCCGACTGGATCTAGGAACAATGAGCAGTTCTTC. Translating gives CASSPTGSRNNEQFF.

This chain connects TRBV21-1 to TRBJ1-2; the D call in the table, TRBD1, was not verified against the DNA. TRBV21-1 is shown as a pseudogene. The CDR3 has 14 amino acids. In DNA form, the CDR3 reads TGTGCCAGCAGCGGAGGACAGGGCCCCTATGGCTACACCTTC. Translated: CASSGGQGPYGYTF.

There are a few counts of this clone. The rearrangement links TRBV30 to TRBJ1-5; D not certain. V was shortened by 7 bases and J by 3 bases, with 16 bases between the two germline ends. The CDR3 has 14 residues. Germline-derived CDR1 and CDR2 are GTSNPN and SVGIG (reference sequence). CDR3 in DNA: TGTGCCTCCGGCCAGCGCAGTCTCAATCAGCCCCAGCATTTT. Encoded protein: CASGQRSLNQPQHF.

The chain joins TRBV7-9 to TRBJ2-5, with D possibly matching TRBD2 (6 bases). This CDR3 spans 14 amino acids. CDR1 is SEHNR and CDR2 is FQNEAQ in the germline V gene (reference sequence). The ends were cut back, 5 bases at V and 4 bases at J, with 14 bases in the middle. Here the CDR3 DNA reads TGTGCCAGCAGCGCACTTAGCGGAAGAGAGACCCAGTACTTC. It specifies CASSALSGRETQYF.

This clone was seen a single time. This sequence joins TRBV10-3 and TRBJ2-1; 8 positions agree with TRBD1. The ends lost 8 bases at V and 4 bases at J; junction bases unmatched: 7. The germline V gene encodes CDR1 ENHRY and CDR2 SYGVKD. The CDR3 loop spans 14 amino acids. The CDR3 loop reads CAIQGADRYNEQFF. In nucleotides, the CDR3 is TGTGCCATCCAGGGGGCGGATCGATACAATGAGCAGTTCTTC.

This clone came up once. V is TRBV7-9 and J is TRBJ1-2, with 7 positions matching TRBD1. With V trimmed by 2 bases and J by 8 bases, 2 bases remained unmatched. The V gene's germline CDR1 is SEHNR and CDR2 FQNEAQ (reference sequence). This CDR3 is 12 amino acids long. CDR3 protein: CASSLQGEGYTF. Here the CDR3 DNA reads TGTGCCAGCAGCTTACAGGGGGAGGGCTACACCTTC.

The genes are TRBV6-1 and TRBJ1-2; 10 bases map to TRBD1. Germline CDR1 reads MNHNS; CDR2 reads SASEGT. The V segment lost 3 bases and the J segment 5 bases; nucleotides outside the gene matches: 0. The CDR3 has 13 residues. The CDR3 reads CASSEGQGYGYTF. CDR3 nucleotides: TGTGCCAGCAGTGAGGGACAGGGGTATGGCTACACCTTC.

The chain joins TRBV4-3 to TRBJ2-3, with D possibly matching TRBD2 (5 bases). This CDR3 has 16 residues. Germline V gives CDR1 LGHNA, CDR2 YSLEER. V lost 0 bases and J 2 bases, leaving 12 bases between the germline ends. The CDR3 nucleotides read TGCGCCAGCAGCCAAGAAGAAAGGCGGGTCACAGATACGCAGTATTTT. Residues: CASSQEERRVTDTQYF.

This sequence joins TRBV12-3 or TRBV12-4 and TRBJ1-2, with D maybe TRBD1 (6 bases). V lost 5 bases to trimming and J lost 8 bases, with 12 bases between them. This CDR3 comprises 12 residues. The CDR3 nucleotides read TGTGCCAGCAGTCTAACAGGGCTGGGCTACACCTTC. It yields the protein CASSLTGLGYTF.

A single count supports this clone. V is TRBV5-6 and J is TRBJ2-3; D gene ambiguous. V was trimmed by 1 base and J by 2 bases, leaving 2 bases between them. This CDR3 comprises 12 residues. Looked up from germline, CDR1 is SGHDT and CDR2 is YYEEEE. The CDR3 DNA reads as TGTGCCAGCAGCTTGCTCACAGATACGCAGTATTTT. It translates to CASSLLTDTQYF.

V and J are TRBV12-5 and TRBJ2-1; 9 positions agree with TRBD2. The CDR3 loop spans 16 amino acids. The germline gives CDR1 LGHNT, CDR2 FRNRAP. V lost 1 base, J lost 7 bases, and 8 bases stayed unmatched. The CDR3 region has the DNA TGTGCTAGTGGTTTGGACGGGAGCGGGAGGCGAAATGAGCAGTTCTTC. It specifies CASGLDGSGRRNEQFF. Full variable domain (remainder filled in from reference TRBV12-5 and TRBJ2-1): DARVTQTPRHKVTEMGQEVTMRCQPILGHNTVFWYRQTMMQGLELLAYFRNRAPLDDSGMPKDRFSAEMPDATLATLKIQPSEPRDSAVYFCASGLDGSGRRNEQFFGPGTRLTVL.

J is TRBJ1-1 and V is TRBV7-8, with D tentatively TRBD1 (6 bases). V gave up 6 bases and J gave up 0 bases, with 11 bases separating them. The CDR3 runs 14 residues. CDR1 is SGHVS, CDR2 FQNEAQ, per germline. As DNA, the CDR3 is TGTGCCAGCAGTCTACAGGGAATGAACACTGAAGCTTTCTTT. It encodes CASSLQGMNTEAFF. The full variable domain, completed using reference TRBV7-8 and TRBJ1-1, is GAGVSQSPRYKVAKRGQDVALRCDPISGHVSLFWYQQALGQGPEFLTYFQNEAQLDKSGLPSDRFFAERPEGSVSTLKIQRTQQEDSAVYLCASSLQGMNTEAFFGQGTRLTVV.

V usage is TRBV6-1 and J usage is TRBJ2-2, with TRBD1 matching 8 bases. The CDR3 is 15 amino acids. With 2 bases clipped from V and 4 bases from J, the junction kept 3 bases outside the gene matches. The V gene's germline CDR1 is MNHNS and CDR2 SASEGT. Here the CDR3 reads CASSEQGAFTGELFF. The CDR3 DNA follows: TGTGCCAGCAGTGAACAGGGGGCGTTCACCGGGGAGCTGTTTTTT.

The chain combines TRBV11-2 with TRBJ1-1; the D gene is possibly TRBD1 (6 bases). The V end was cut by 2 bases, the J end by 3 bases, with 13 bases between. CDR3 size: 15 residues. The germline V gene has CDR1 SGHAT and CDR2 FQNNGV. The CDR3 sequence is CASSLFTGMDTEAFF. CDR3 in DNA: TGTGCCAGCAGCTTATTTACAGGGATGGACACTGAAGCTTTCTTT. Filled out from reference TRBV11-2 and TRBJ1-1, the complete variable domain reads EAGVAQSPRYKIIEKRQSVAFWCNPISGHATLYWYQQILGQGPKLLIQFQNNGVVDDSQLPKDRFSAERLKGVDSTLKIQPAKLEDSAVYLCASSLFTGMDTEAFFGQGTRLTVV.

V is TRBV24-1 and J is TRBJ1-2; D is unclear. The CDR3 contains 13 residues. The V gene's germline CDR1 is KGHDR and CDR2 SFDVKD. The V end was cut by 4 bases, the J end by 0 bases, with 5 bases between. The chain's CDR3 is CATSEQTNYGYTF. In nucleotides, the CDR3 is TGTGCCACCAGTGAGCAGACTAACTATGGCTACACCTTC.

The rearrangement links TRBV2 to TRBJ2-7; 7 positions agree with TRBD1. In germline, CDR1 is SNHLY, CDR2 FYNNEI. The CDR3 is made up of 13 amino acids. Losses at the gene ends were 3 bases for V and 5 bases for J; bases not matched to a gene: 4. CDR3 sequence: CASSDLQGHEQYF. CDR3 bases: TGTGCCAGCAGTGACCTACAGGGGCACGAGCAGTACTTC.